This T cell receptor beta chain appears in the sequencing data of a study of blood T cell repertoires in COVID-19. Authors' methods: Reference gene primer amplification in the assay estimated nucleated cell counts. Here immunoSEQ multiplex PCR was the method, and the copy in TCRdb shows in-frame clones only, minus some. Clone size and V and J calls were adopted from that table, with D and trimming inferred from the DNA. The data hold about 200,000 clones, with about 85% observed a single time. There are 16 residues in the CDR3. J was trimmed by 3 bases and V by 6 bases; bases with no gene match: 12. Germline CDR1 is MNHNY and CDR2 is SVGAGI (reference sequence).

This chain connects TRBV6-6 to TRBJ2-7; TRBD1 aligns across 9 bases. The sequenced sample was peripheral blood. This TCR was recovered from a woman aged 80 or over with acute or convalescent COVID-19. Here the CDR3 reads CASSSVSGTGRYEQYF. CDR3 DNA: TGTGCCAGCAGCTCCGTATCCGGGACAGGGCGCTACGAGCAGTACTTC.